This T cell receptor beta chain was sequenced in a study of T cells in Graves' hyperthyroidism and ophthalmopathy. RNA transcripts gave rise to amplified TCR beta CDR3 regions. First-round RT-PCR with HTBI primers amplified the TCR CDR3 region. TCRdb re-analysed the multiplex PCR reads in MiXCR, keeping a single row per CDR3 protein. This sample has around 190,000 distinct CDR3 sequences; around 17% occur once, and the top ten carry around 52%. CDR1 is SGHVT and CDR2 is SQSDAQ in the germline V gene. CDR3 length: 14 amino acids. Trimming left V 2 bases short and J 2 bases short, with 9 bases between. Aged 18 to 65, the patients had hyperthyroidism that was newly diagnosed and had lasted under 2 months. Regarding the study as a whole: Separating ophthalmopathy from stable hyperthyroidism was achieved by a 13 V-J model. Most thyroid clonotypes expanded above 0.001 were also detected in blood.

At least ten counts were recorded for this clonotype. What it recognizes is unknown. This clonotype was sampled from a woman between 50 and 59 years old with Graves' hyperthyroidism. The chain combines TRBV7-4 with TRBJ1-1; a possible D gene is TRBD1 (5 bases). The sequenced sample was blood. The CDR3 DNA sequence: TGTGCCAGCAGCTTATGGGGGGTTAACACTGAAGCTTTCTTT. Protein: CASSLWGVNTEAFF. The entire variable domain, with the rest obtained from reference TRBV7-4 and TRBJ1-1, is as follows: GAGVSQSPRYKVAKRGRDVALRCDSISGHVTLYWYRQTLGQGSEVLTYSQSDAQRDKSGRPSGRFSAERPERSVSTLKIQRTEQGDSAVYLCASSLWGVNTEAFFGQGTRLTVV.